This T cell receptor (beta chain) derives from a study of spatial heterogeneity in lung cancer. Study details: Samples were obtained from 65 to 80 donors, all untreated early-stage non-small cell lung cancer patients. Study-wide findings and caveats: Detection of ubiquitous tumor TCRs in blood was higher at resection than follow-up.

V shed 1 base and J shed 4 bases, with 21 bases lying between them. This CDR3 has 17 residues. Germline V gene sequence: CDR1 SGHRS, CDR2 YFSETQ. Every TCR cDNA molecule bore its own unique molecular identifier. TCRdb itself ran the 5' RACE reads through MiXCR, one entry per CDR3 protein. The data contain roughly 17,000 distinct CDR3 sequences, 9% to 10% of them singletons. There are many counts of this clonotype. What it binds is unknown. Noted time point: blood at routine non-recurrence follow-up after resection. Tumor, nontumor lung or frozen PBMC supplied whole RNA, sequenced without sorting. The sample consisted of PBMCs, taken at follow-up. The V call is TRBV5-1, the J call TRBJ2-7; TRBD2 might be the D (6 bases). The clonotype was recovered from a female donor with early-stage non-small cell lung cancer. CDR3 sequence reads: CASSLFPGQGGGYEQYF. CDR3 coding DNA: TGCGCCAGCAGCTTGTTCCCGGGGCAGGGAGGTGGATACGAGCAGTACTTC.